What follows are 24 T cell receptor beta chains derived from one specimen sequenced in a study of T cells in Graves' hyperthyroidism and ophthalmopathy. Amplified TCR beta CDR3 regions derived from RNA transcripts. Carried out on the TCR CDR3, a first-round RT-PCR used the HTBI primer set. In TCRdb, the multiplex PCR reads were re-called with MiXCR into one record per CDR3 protein. Of 500,000 to 650,000 distinct CDR3 sequences listed, 15% to 20% are singletons. Sequenced material: blood. The receptor set was obtained from a man aged 35-49 years with Graves' ophthalmopathy.

This clonotype was picked up a small number of times. DNA of the CDR3: TGTGCCAGCAGCGAGACAGGGCTCGTCGAAAAACTGTTTTTT. Translating it yields CASSETGLVEKLFF. V and J are TRBV6-1 and TRBJ1-4, with 7 positions matching TRBD1. The germline CDR1 and CDR2 sequences are MNHNS and SASEGT. The CDR3 is made up of 14 amino acids. Trimming removed 6 bases from V and 8 bases from J; junction bases left unmatched: 9.

This clonotype was observed a handful of times. This chain joins TRBV7-9 and TRBJ2-3; D is perhaps TRBD1 (6 bases). The germline V gene encodes CDR1 SEHNR and CDR2 FQNEAQ (reference sequence). V lost 7 bases and J lost 0, with 11 bases in between. The length of the CDR3 is 14 residues. Here the CDR3 DNA reads TGTGCCAGCACCCTGGACAGAAGCACAGATACGCAGTATTTT. Its translation is CASTLDRSTDTQYF.

This chain connects TRBV9 to TRBJ2-7, with D tentatively TRBD2 (6 bases). Germline-derived CDR1 and CDR2 are SGDLS and YYNGEE. Trimming cost V 4 bases and J 0 bases, with 14 bases left between them. The CDR3 has 15 amino acids. CDR3 region: CASSPHAGFSYEQYF. For the CDR3, the DNA is TGTGCCAGCAGCCCACACGCGGGGTTCTCCTACGAGCAGTACTTC.

This clonotype was seen a handful of times. V usage is TRBV6-1 and J usage is TRBJ2-7; 8 bases line up with TRBD1. The CDR3 runs 17 residues. V dropped 6 bases and J dropped 3; count of bases not matched to a gene: 16. CDR1 MNHNS and CDR2 SASEGT come from the germline V gene. DNA of the CDR3: TGTGCCAGCAGCCACGGACAGGGTCCCAAACGAGGCTACGAGCAGTACTTC. The encoded protein is CASSHGQGPKRGYEQYF.

The chain is built from TRBV9 and TRBJ2-5; TRBD1 or TRBD2 may be the D gene (5 bases each). V shed 2 bases and J shed 5 bases, with 16 bases lying between them. Germline CDR1 SGDLS, CDR2 YYNGEE. This CDR3 has 15 residues. The DNA of the CDR3 is TGTGCCAGCAGCGTTTCCGGGACCTCCAGGGAGACCCAGTACTTC. Translating it yields CASSVSGTSRETQYF.

This clonotype was picked up a small number of times. The CDR3 loop is CASSVLIQGLGNQPQHF. The CDR3 DNA follows: TGTGCCAGCAGTGTCTTAATTCAGGGACTCGGGAATCAGCCCCAGCATTTT. V is TRBV6-1 and J is TRBJ1-5; weak D call: TRBD1 (5 bases). Germline assignment: CDR1 MNHNS and CDR2 SASEGT. This CDR3 has 17 amino acids. V was trimmed by 4 bases and J by 4 bases, leaving 20 bases between them.

On this clonotype: At one of its ends the junction is not consistent with the germline gene, which may arise from a read error. The CDR3 sequence is CASVKAMNTEALF. The CDR3 DNA sequence: TGTGCCAGCGTCAAGGCCATGAACACTGAAGCTCTCTTT. This sequence joins TRBV12-3 or TRBV12-4 and TRBJ1-1; D is unresolved. CDR3 size: 13 residues.

This clonotype was counted ten times or more. CDR3: CASARGPPSYEQYF. The CDR3 bases are TGTGCCAGCGCCAGGGGCCCCCCCTCCTACGAGCAGTACTTC. The chain is built from TRBV2 and TRBJ2-7; D is possibly TRBD1 (6 bases). CDR3 length equals 14 residues. With 8 bases removed from V and 0 bases from J, the gap between germline ends came to 14 bases. The germline V gene encodes CDR1 SNHLY and CDR2 FYNNEI.

The rearrangement links TRBV20-1 to TRBJ2-1; 10 bases are shared with TRBD2. CDR1 is DFQATT and CDR2 is SNEGSKA in the germline V gene (reference sequence). This CDR3 has 17 residues. V lost 2 bases and J lost 2; bases outside the gene matches: 9. The CDR3 DNA is TGCAGTGCTAGACCGAATGTTCTAGCGGGGGCCTACAATGAGCAGTTCTTC. This sequence encodes CSARPNVLAGAYNEQFF.

V is TRBV19 and J is TRBJ2-3; 11 bases agree with TRBD1. V shed 5 bases, J shed 2 bases, and the junction held 9 bases outside the gene matches. The CDR3 covers 17 residues. Per germline, CDR1 LNHDA and CDR2 SQIVND (reference sequence). The CDR3 loop reads CASSALRTGGFTDTQYF. For the CDR3, the DNA is TGTGCCAGTAGTGCGCTCCGGACAGGGGGCTTCACAGATACGCAGTATTTT.

This clonotype has only a few counts. V gene TRBV7-2 combines with J gene TRBJ2-1, with D perhaps matching TRBD1 (6 bases). This CDR3 is built from 17 residues. Germline-derived CDR1 and CDR2 are SGHTA and FQGNSA. V lost 5 bases and J lost 6, with 23 bases in between. CDR3 nucleotides: TGTGCCAGCAGCACGCCAGACAGGTTCCGGCCCTCCAATGAGCAGTTCTTC. Translated, it gives CASSTPDRFRPSNEQFF.

The chain couples TRBV18 to TRBJ2-3; 10 nucleotides agree with TRBD2. CDR3 size: 17 residues. V dropped 4 bases and J dropped 0; count of bases not matched to a gene: 7. Germline CDR1 and CDR2: KGHSH and LQKENI. CDR3 sequence reads: CASSLSGLAASTDTQYF. For the CDR3, the DNA is TGTGCCAGCTCACTCTCTGGACTAGCGGCTAGCACAGATACGCAGTATTTT.

The chain joins TRBV7-9 to TRBJ1-4; D is ambiguous. This CDR3 is 14 amino acids long. CDR1 SEHNR and CDR2 FQNEAQ come from the germline V gene (reference sequence). Trimming stripped 8 bases from V and 1 base from J, with 11 bases between. The CDR3 reads CASEGGLTNEKLFF. The CDR3 DNA sequence: TGTGCCAGCGAGGGAGGTTTAACTAATGAAAAACTGTTTTTT.

This clonotype was seen repeatedly, ten times or more. J is TRBJ2-1 and V is TRBV30; tentatively, D is TRBD1 or TRBD2 (5 bases each). The CDR3 consists of 14 residues. Trimming shortened V by 7 bases and J by 4 bases, and 17 bases separated the two germline ends. Germline-derived CDR1 and CDR2 are GTSNPN and SVGIG (reference sequence). In DNA form, the CDR3 reads TGTGCCTTAACCCGGGACCAAGTTTACAATGAGCAGTTCTTC. Translated: CALTRDQVYNEQFF.

This chain uses TRBV4-3 with TRBJ2-5; 9 nucleotides match TRBD1. Germline lookup yields CDR1 LGHNA and CDR2 YSLEER. V dropped 0 bases and J dropped 5; count of bases not matched to a gene: 4. The CDR3 loop spans 15 amino acids. The CDR3 protein is CASSQDRTGVETQYF. In nucleotides, the CDR3 is TGCGCCAGCAGCCAAGACCGGACAGGGGTTGAGACCCAGTACTTC.

This clonotype came up many times. This rearrangement joins TRBV12-3 or TRBV12-4 to TRBJ1-2; tentatively, D is TRBD1 (5 bases). V was pared by 5 bases and J by 3 bases, with 19 bases between. The CDR3 runs 16 residues. The chain's CDR3 is CASSPPLRGAHYGYTF. The CDR3 DNA reads TGTGCCAGCAGTCCCCCCCTAAGGGGCGCTCACTATGGCTACACCTTC.

A few counts support this clonotype. The chain joins TRBV7-9 to TRBJ1-1; unclear D gene. The CDR3 covers 14 residues. Germline lookup yields CDR1 SEHNR and CDR2 FQNEAQ (reference sequence). Trimming took 6 bases from V and 4 from J, leaving 15 bases between them. CDR3 region: CASSLGSVGTEAFF. The CDR3, as DNA: TGTGCCAGCAGTCTGGGATCCGTGGGCACTGAAGCTTTCTTT.

This clonotype was seen only a few times. The V gene is TRBV20-1, the J gene TRBJ2-5; D is perhaps TRBD1 (7 bases). The CDR3 runs to 17 residues. CDR1 DFQATT and CDR2 SNEGSKA come from the germline V gene (reference sequence). Between the trimmed V and J ends, which lost 4 bases and 5 bases, there was a span of 26 bases. The CDR3 DNA is TGCAGTGCTACTCGCCCGGGACAGCCGAGCCGGGGGGAGACCCAGTACTTC. Translation gives CSATRPGQPSRGETQYF.

The table lists this clonotype with a few counts. Since a much larger clone is just one base distant, this may be a read error. The rearrangement links TRBV7-8 to TRBJ2-2; the match to TRBD1 covers 8 bases. This CDR3 is 16 amino acids long. With 4 bases clipped from V and 7 bases from J, the junction kept 11 bases outside the gene matches. From germline, CDR1 is SGHVS and CDR2 FQNEAQ. The CDR3 DNA is TGTGCCAGCAGCTCCTTGTCAGGGGGCGCGGTCGGGGAGCTGTTTTTT. Amino acid sequence: CASSSLSGGAVGELFF.

This clonotype was counted ten times or more. J is TRBJ1-4 and V is TRBV30; no definite D call. V dropped 3 bases and J dropped 8 bases, with 10 bases sitting between them. CDR3 length: 12 residues. CDR1 is GTSNPN and CDR2 is SVGIG in the germline V gene (reference sequence). CDR3 protein: CAWRGQKEKLFF. CDR3 DNA: TGTGCCTGGAGAGGGCAGAAGGAAAAACTGTTTTTT.

This clonotype was observed a handful of times. V is TRBV3-1 and J is TRBJ1-6; no clear D gene. The CDR3 loop spans 16 amino acids. Germline-derived CDR1 and CDR2 are LGHDT and YNNKEL (reference sequence). Trimming shortened V by 0 bases and J by 7 bases, and 13 bases separated the two germline ends. In nucleotides, the CDR3 is TGTGCCAGCAGCCAAGATAGTCGAGGATTCAATTCACCCCTCCACTTT. This codes for CASSQDSRGFNSPLHF.

In this sample, this clonotype turned up many times. The chain carries TRBV6-1 and TRBJ1-6; D remains unclear. CDR1 and CDR2 from the germline V gene are MNHNS and SASEGT. Deletions cut 8 bases from V and 7 bases from J, with 21 bases between. This CDR3 is built from 16 residues. The CDR3 DNA is TGTGCCAGCGATTGGTACCAGACTACGGGGAATTCACCCCTCCACTTT. Its protein is CASDWYQTTGNSPLHF.

This clonotype was detected only a few times. This chain joins TRBV7-8 and TRBJ2-5; D gene ambiguous. This CDR3 is 13 amino acids long. In germline, CDR1 is SGHVS, CDR2 FQNEAQ. V was trimmed by 3 bases and J by 5 bases, leaving 10 bases between them. The DNA for the CDR3 is TGTGCCAGCAGCTTTCTAGTTTCGGAGACCCAGTACTTC. Translation: CASSFLVSETQYF. The complete variable domain, with remaining parts taken from reference TRBV7-8 and TRBJ2-5, reads GAGVSQSPRYKVAKRGQDVALRCDPISGHVSLFWYQQALGQGPEFLTYFQNEAQLDKSGLPSDRFFAERPEGSVSTLKIQRTQQEDSAVYLCASSFLVSETQYFGPGTRLLVL.

This clonotype was counted only a few times. This chain joins TRBV20-1 and TRBJ2-7, with D tentatively TRBD1 or TRBD2 (5 bases each). With 3 bases removed from V and 7 bases from J, the gap between germline ends came to 22 bases. CDR1 is DFQATT and CDR2 is SNEGSKA in the germline V gene (reference sequence). The CDR3 spans 15 residues. The CDR3 DNA follows: TGCAGTGCTAGGGCCCGGAGAACCGAGGGACCTGAGCAGTACTTC. Amino acids: CSARARRTEGPEQYF.